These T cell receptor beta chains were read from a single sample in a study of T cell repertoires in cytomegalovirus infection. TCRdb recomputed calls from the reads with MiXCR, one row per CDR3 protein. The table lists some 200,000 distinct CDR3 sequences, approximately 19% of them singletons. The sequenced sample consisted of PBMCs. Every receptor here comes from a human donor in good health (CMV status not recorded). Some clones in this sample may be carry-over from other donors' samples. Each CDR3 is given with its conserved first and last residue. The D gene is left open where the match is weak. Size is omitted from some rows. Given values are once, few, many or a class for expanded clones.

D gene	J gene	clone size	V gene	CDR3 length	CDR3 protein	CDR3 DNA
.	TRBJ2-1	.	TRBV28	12	CASQRLYNEQFF	TGTGCCAGCCAAAGATTATATAATGAGCAGTTCTTC
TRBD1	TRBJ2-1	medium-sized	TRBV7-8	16	CASSFYGTGSYNEQFF	TGTGCCAGCAGCTTCTATGGGACAGGGAGCTACAATGAGCAGTTCTTC
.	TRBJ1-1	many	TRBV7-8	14	CASSLARAAGEAFF	TGTGCCAGCAGCTTAGCTAGGGCAGCGGGTGAAGCTTTCTTT
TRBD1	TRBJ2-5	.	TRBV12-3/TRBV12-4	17	CASSFIWDRGASETQYF	TGTGCCAGCAGTTTCATCTGGGACAGGGGGGCTTCGGAGACCCAGTACTTC
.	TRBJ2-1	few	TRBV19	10	CASSEGEQFF	TGTGCCAGTAGTGAAGGTGAGCAGTTCTTC
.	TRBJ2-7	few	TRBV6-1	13	CASSEDRVNEQYF	TGTGCCAGCAGTGAAGACAGGGTGAACGAGCAGTACTTC
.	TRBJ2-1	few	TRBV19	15	CASSMSAASTNEQFF	TGTGCCAGTAGTATGTCGGCGGCCTCTACTAATGAGCAGTTCTTC
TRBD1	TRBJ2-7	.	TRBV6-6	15	CASSRPGQGLYEQYF	TGTGCCAGCAGTCGACCGGGACAGGGGCTCTACGAGCAGTACTTC
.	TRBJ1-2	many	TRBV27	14	CASSFTTNSYGYTF	TGTGCCAGCAGTTTCACGACAAATAGCTATGGCTACACCTTC
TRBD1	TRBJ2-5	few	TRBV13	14	CASSAGTGRETQYF	TGCGCCAGCAGTGCCGGGACAGGGAGAGAGACCCAGTACTTC
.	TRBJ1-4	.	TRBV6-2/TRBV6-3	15	CASSYKRGGGEKLFF	TGTGCCAGCAGTTATAAGCGGGGAGGCGGTGAAAAACTGTTTTTT
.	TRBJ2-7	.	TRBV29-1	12	CSVAGSDYEQYF	TGCAGCGTTGCCGGGTCTGACTACGAGCAGTACTTC
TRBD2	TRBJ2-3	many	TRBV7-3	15	CASSPQRGAVDTQYF	TGTGCCAGCAGCCCCCAGCGGGGGGCCGTAGATACGCAGTATTTT
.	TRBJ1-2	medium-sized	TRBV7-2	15	CASSPARGVLYGYTF	TGTGCCAGCAGCCCCGCGAGAGGGGTCCTCTATGGCTACACCTTC
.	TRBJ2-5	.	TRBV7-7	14	CASSFREYQETQYF	TGTGCTAGCAGCTTCAGGGAGTACCAAGAGACCCAGTACTTC
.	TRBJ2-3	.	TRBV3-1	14	CASSQLSDTDTQYF	TGTGCCAGCAGCCAATTGAGCGACACAGATACGCAGTATTTT
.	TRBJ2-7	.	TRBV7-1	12	CASSIPRDEQYF	TGTGCCAGCAGCATCCCCCGGGACGAGCAGTACTTC
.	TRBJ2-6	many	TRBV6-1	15	CASSTRSPGANVLTF	TGTGCCAGCAGTACCCGTTCACCTGGGGCCAACGTCCTGACTTTC
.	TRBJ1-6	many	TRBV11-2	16	CASSLKASSYNSPLHF	TGTGCCAGCAGCTTAAAGGCCAGCTCCTATAATTCACCCCTCCACTTT
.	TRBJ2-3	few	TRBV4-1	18	CASSQEHTGPTSTDTQYF	TGCGCCAGCAGCCAAGAACATACTGGGCCCACTAGCACAGATACGCAGTATTTT
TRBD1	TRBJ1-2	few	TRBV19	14	CASSPGTGGYGYTF	TGTGCCAGTAGCCCCGGGACAGGGGGCTATGGCTACACCTTC